The text below deals with one T cell receptor (beta chain). No DNA is given; TCRdb re-called the 5' RACE reads and lists each CDR3 protein once. The listing records some 500,000 distinct CDR3 sequences. The data were obtained in a study of T cells expressing NK-cell markers. CDR3 length equals 13 residues. The germline gives CDR1 SGHAT, CDR2 FQNNGV. The V and J genes are TRBV11-2 and TRBJ1-3. Sequencing was carried out using blood T cells: a sorted CD56 or NKG2C T cell subset, CD4+ or CD8+ T cells, or bulk PBMC T cells (not recorded which). The source of this sequence is a woman aged 45-60 years in good health. The CDR3 here is CASATVPGNTIYF. Together with reference TRBV11-2 and TRBJ1-3, the CDR3 gives the full variable domain: EAGVAQSPRYKIIEKRQSVAFWCNPISGHATLYWYQQILGQGPKLLIQFQNNGVVDDSQLPKDRFSAERLKGVDSTLKIQPAKLEDSAVYLCASATVPGNTIYFGEGSWLTVV.